A single sample gave rise to the 28 T cell receptor beta chains below, sequenced in a study of T cells after posttransplantation cyclophosphamide. The assay was immunoSEQ multiplex PCR, and TCRdb's table has in-frame clones only and misses some. The sample carries roughly 15,000 clones, roughly 80% recorded once. Methotrexate plus calcineurin inhibitor accompanied controls' myeloablative marrow transplants; sampling was 1 year later. The sequences come from PBMCs, collected around 59 weeks after allogeneic stem cell transplant with calcineurin inhibitor and methotrexate. Receptors originate from a male patient aged 25-45 years who received an allogeneic stem cell transplant from an unrelated donor, was CMV-positive, and had acute and chronic GVHD. Some T cells may be transferred from the graft donor.

Notes on this clone: At one end, the junction sequence differs from germline, possibly due to a read error. The chain has TRBV5-5 and TRBJ1-6; TRBD1 might be the D (5 bases). This CDR3 spans 16 amino acids. Germline values: CDR1 SGHKS, CDR2 YYEKEE (reference sequence). CDR3 loop: CASSPGGEGGESPLHF. In nucleotides, the CDR3 is TGCGCCAGCAGCCCCGGGGGGGAAGGAGGAGAGTCACCCCTCCACTTT.

Regarding this clone: No DNA is shown, since the ends of the CDR3 on it are uncertain; the CDR3 is the one TCRdb lists. The chain is built from TRBV30 and TRBJ1-1. The CDR3 is made up of 14 amino acids, end residues included. CDR1 is GTSNPN, CDR2 SVGIG, per germline (reference sequence). The CDR3 protein is CAWRRVAAGTLTFF.

This chain joins TRBV29-1 and TRBJ2-7; tentatively, D is TRBD1 (5 bases). The CDR3 consists of 11 residues. Germline CDR1 is SQVTM and CDR2 is ANQGSEA. The V end was cut by 6 bases, the J end by 6 bases, with 12 bases between. The DNA for the CDR3 is TGCAGCGTGGTCGAAGGGGCCGAGCAGTACTTC. It yields the protein CSVVEGAEQYF.

This clone turned up a few times. The rearrangement joins TRBV5-6 to TRBJ2-1; 9 bases align to TRBD2. This CDR3 spans 17 amino acids. The germline V gene has CDR1 SGHDT and CDR2 YYEEEE. Losses at the gene ends were 3 bases for V and 0 bases for J; bases not matched to a gene: 7. In DNA, the CDR3 is TGTGCCAGCAGCTCAACTAGCGGGCGCAGCTCCTACAATGAGCAGTTCTTC. This gives the protein CASSSTSGRSSYNEQFF.

The chain couples TRBV13 to TRBJ2-2; TRBD1 matches at 7 bases. The CDR3 extends over 17 amino acids. CDR1 is PRHDT and CDR2 is FYEKMQ in the germline V gene (reference sequence). Germline trimming cut 5 bases from V and 3 bases from J; bases unmatched to any gene: 12. CDR3 coding DNA: TGTGCCAGCAGCCAAACAGGGGTCGGAATTGACACCGGGGAGCTGTTTTTT. This sequence encodes CASSQTGVGIDTGELFF.

This chain joins TRBV5-6 and TRBJ1-3; TRBD1 is a possible D gene (6 bases). With 4 bases removed from V and 4 bases from J, the gap between germline ends came to 12 bases. CDR3 size: 14 residues. Germline lookup yields CDR1 SGHDT and CDR2 YYEEEE. The CDR3 coding sequence is TGTGCCAGCAGCCCCTGGACAGTAGGAAACACCATATATTTT. Translating it yields CASSPWTVGNTIYF.

This clone showed up just a few times. V gene TRBV4-2 combines with J gene TRBJ2-7; the match to TRBD2 covers 7 bases. CDR3 size: 17 residues. J gave up 3 bases and V 3 bases, and 14 bases lay outside the gene matches. CDR1 is LGHNA and CDR2 is YNFKEQ in the germline V gene. CDR3 coding DNA: TGTGCCAGCAGCCACTCGCGGGGGATGCGGGGAGGCTACGAGCAGTACTTC. Protein: CASSHSRGMRGGYEQYF.

V usage is TRBV6-6 and J usage is TRBJ2-7; tentative D call: TRBD1 (6 bases). Germline V gene data show CDR1 as MNHNY and CDR2 as SVGAGI (reference sequence). Trimming took 6 bases from V and 3 from J, leaving 15 bases between them. CDR3 length: 14 residues. CDR3 protein: CASSPTGQNYEQYF. The CDR3 bases are TGTGCCAGCAGCCCTACCGGACAGAACTACGAGCAGTACTTC.

J is TRBJ2-1 and V is TRBV28, with 9 nucleotides matching TRBD2. This CDR3 contains 16 residues. From germline, CDR1 is MDHEN and CDR2 SYDVKM. Trimming at V came to 1 base and at J to 7 bases, leaving 8 bases not matched to a gene. The CDR3 DNA sequence: TGTGCCAGCAGTTTATTGACTAGCGGAGGGGTAAATGAGCAGTTCTTC. Amino acids: CASSLLTSGGVNEQFF.

This clone has just one count. This rearrangement joins TRBV5-6 to TRBJ2-3; D perhaps matches TRBD1 (5 bases). Germline lookup yields CDR1 SGHDT and CDR2 YYEEEE. The CDR3 loop spans 17 amino acids. Trimming shortened V by 4 bases and J by 0 bases, and 18 bases separated the two germline ends. The CDR3 coding sequence is TGTGCCAGCAGCGGGCCTCCGGGCCAGGGAAGCACAGATACGCAGTATTTT. This sequence encodes CASSGPPGQGSTDTQYF.

The rearrangement joins TRBV5-1 to TRBJ2-2; D unresolved. Germline CDR1 SGHRS, CDR2 YFSETQ. The CDR3 contains 12 residues. Trimming stripped 3 bases from V and 5 bases from J, with 5 bases between. CDR3 residues: CASSYNTGELFF. CDR3 bases: TGCGCCAGCAGCTATAATACCGGGGAGCTGTTTTTT. Supplemented by reference TRBV5-1 and TRBJ2-2, the full variable domain reads KAGVTQTPRYLIKTRGQQVTLSCSPISGHRSVSWYQQTPGQGLQFLFEYFSETQRNKGNFPGRFSGRQFSNSRSEMNVSTLELGDSALYLCASSYNTGELFFGEGSRLTVL.

The gene calls are TRBV11-3 and TRBJ2-1, with 7 bases matching TRBD2. The CDR3 extends over 16 amino acids. The junction had 7 bases not matched to a gene; V was cut back by 5 bases and J by 0 bases. Germline V lookup: CDR1 SGHNT, CDR2 YENEEA. CDR3 sequence (DNA): TGTGCCAGCAGCACATGGGGGGGAAGCTCCTACAATGAGCAGTTCTTC. Its translation: CASSTWGGSSYNEQFF. The full variable domain, rest sourced from reference TRBV11-3 and TRBJ2-1, is EAGVVQSPRYKIIEKKQPVAFWCNPISGHNTLYWYLQNLGQGPELLIRYENEEAVDDSQLPKDRFSAERLKGVDSTLKIQPAELGDSAVYLCASSTWGGSSYNEQFFGPGTRLTVL.

This rearrangement joins TRBV6-1 to TRBJ1-6; weak D call: TRBD1 (5 bases). Looked up from germline, CDR1 is MNHNS and CDR2 is SASEGT. Trimming removed 8 bases at V and 8 bases at J, with 16 bases between. The CDR3 contains 14 residues. CDR3 in amino acids: CASGWGGRDSPLHF. The CDR3 region has the DNA TGTGCCAGCGGCTGGGGGGGGAGGGATTCACCCCTCCACTTT.

The V call is TRBV6-1, the J call TRBJ2-7, with D perhaps TRBD2 (5 bases). V was cut by 5 bases and J by 2 bases, with 13 bases left in between. The V gene's germline CDR1 is MNHNS and CDR2 SASEGT. The CDR3 extends over 14 amino acids. CDR3: CASSTGESPYEQYF. The CDR3 nucleotides are TGTGCCAGCAGTACCGGGGAAAGTCCCTACGAGCAGTACTTC.

This clone was seen only a few times. The V gene is TRBV2, the J gene TRBJ1-1; possible D gene TRBD1, 6 bases. The CDR3 sequence is 14 residues long. V was shortened by 6 bases and J by 3 bases, with 14 bases between the two germline ends. Germline CDR1 is SNHLY and CDR2 is FYNNEI. In nucleotides, the CDR3 is TGTGCCAGCAGCGAGGACAGCGCTTACACTGAAGCTTTCTTT. It codes for CASSEDSAYTEAFF. The variable domain in full, with the rest retrieved from reference TRBV2 and TRBJ1-1, is EPEVTQTPSHQVTQMGQEVILRCVPISNHLYFYWYRQILGQKVEFLVSFYNNEISEKSEIFDDQFSVERPDGSNFTLKIRSTKLEDSAMYFCASSEDSAYTEAFFGQGTRLTVV.

The chain's CDR3 is CATRPKTGFQETQYF. The DNA of the CDR3 is TGTGCCACGCGACCTAAAACAGGATTTCAAGAGACCCAGTACTTC. J is TRBJ2-5 and V is TRBV6-1, with D possibly TRBD1 on 5 matching bases. The CDR3 runs 15 residues. V shed 10 bases and J shed 2 bases, with 20 bases lying between them. Germline CDR1 reads MNHNS; CDR2 reads SASEGT.

This chain connects TRBV28 to TRBJ2-5; perhaps TRBD2 as D (5 bases). V gave up 5 bases and J gave up 4 bases, with 17 bases separating them. Germline CDR1 MDHEN, CDR2 SYDVKM. The CDR3 consists of 15 residues. CDR3 in amino acids: CASSRNSGGAETQYF. The CDR3 coding sequence is TGTGCCAGCAGTCGGAACTCCGGAGGAGCAGAGACCCAGTACTTC.

This clone was detected once. The rearrangement joins TRBV13 to TRBJ2-7; weak D call: TRBD1 (6 bases). The V gene lost 1 base and the J gene lost 0 bases, with 10 bases spanning the gap. This CDR3 is 15 amino acids long. CDR1 and CDR2 (germline): PRHDT, FYEKMQ (reference sequence). CDR3 DNA: TGTGCCAGCAGCTTAGAAACAGGGAGCTCCTACGAGCAGTACTTC. Its protein is CASSLETGSSYEQYF.

The chain combines TRBV10-3 with TRBJ2-7, with TRBD1 matching 9 bases. After removal of 8 bases from V and 5 bases from J, the junction contained 7 bases not matched to a gene. The germline gives CDR1 ENHRY, CDR2 SYGVKD. The CDR3 has 13 residues. The CDR3 protein is CAIVGTGLHEQYF. The CDR3 nucleotides are TGTGCCATCGTCGGGACAGGGCTCCACGAGCAGTACTTC.

V and J are TRBV6-1 and TRBJ1-2; D remains ambiguous. Germline loops: CDR1 MNHNS, CDR2 SASEGT. The CDR3 covers 14 residues. V lost 6 bases and J lost 2, with 13 bases in between. The CDR3 protein is CASRAGGSNYGYTF. The CDR3 coding sequence is TGTGCCAGCAGGGCTGGCGGAAGCAACTATGGCTACACCTTC.

The chain joins TRBV12-5 to TRBJ2-7; 8 bases line up with TRBD1. The CDR3 runs 16 residues. Germline V gives CDR1 LGHNT, CDR2 FRNRAP. V lost 0 bases to trimming and J lost 3 bases; unmatched junction nucleotides: 7. CDR3 nucleotides: TGTGCTAGTGGTTTGGTCGGACAGGGTAGATTCTACGAGCAGTACTTC. Translated: CASGLVGQGRFYEQYF.

This rearrangement joins TRBV9 to TRBJ1-3; D gene uncertain. Germline CDR1 reads SGDLS; CDR2 reads YYNGEE. V was clipped by 0 bases and J by 4 bases, with 11 bases between them. The CDR3 spans 15 residues. The CDR3 sequence: CASSVAGKPGNTIYF. In DNA, the CDR3 is TGTGCCAGCAGCGTAGCCGGGAAACCCGGAAACACCATATATTTT.

The J gene is TRBJ1-1, the V gene TRBV9; D might be TRBD1 (6 bases). This CDR3 is 13 amino acids long. V was pared by 0 bases and J by 5 bases, with 8 bases between. Germline CDR1 SGDLS, CDR2 YYNGEE. The CDR3 protein is CASSVEGDTEAFF. The CDR3 coding sequence is TGTGCCAGCAGCGTAGAGGGGGATACTGAAGCTTTCTTT.

This chain joins TRBV27 and TRBJ2-7, with D perhaps TRBD2 (5 bases). The germline V gene has CDR1 MNHEY and CDR2 SMNVEV (reference sequence). V lost 5 bases to trimming and J lost 9 bases, with 17 bases between them. The CDR3 extends over 13 amino acids. Written as DNA, the CDR3 is TGTGCCAGCAGTACCTCAACTGCGCGGGCGCAGTACTTC. Protein sequence: CASSTSTARAQYF.

V usage is TRBV7-3 and J usage is TRBJ2-3; 14 bases fit TRBD2. The CDR3 length is 17 residues. With 3 bases clipped from V and 5 bases from J, the junction kept 7 bases outside the gene matches. Germline values: CDR1 SGHTA, CDR2 FQGTGA. The CDR3, as DNA: TGTGCCAGCAGCTTGGTGGGGACTAGCGGGAGTATAGATACGCAGTATTTT. This gives the protein CASSLVGTSGSIDTQYF.

This chain joins TRBV6-4 and TRBJ2-3; 7 nucleotides align to TRBD2. Trimming removed 0 bases from V and 3 bases from J; junction bases left unmatched: 3. Germline V gene sequence: CDR1 MRHNA, CDR2 SNTAGT. The CDR3 is made up of 15 amino acids. The CDR3 coding sequence is TGTGCCAGCAGTGACTCGGGACTAAAAACAGATACGCAGTATTTT. This encodes CASSDSGLKTDTQYF.

The chain is built from TRBV2 and TRBJ2-7, with D possibly matching TRBD1 (6 bases). The CDR3 loop spans 13 amino acids. Trimming took off 6 bases at V and 6 bases at J, with 15 bases between the two ends. Looked up from germline, CDR1 is SNHLY and CDR2 is FYNNEI. CDR3 in amino acids: CASRLSTGPEQYF. As DNA, the CDR3 is TGTGCCAGCAGGCTGTCGACAGGTCCCGAGCAGTACTTC.

V and J are TRBV19 and TRBJ2-5, with 9 positions matching TRBD1. The length of the CDR3 is 13 residues. With 6 bases clipped from V and 6 bases from J, the junction kept 5 bases outside the gene matches. Germline V gene data show CDR1 as LNHDA and CDR2 as SQIVND (reference sequence). The CDR3 loop reads CASSLQGAQTQYF. The CDR3 DNA is TGTGCCAGTAGCCTACAGGGGGCGCAGACCCAGTACTTC.